A selection of T cell receptor beta chains follows, all from one sample in a study of T cells in tumors after PD-1 blockade. Profiled with immunoSEQ multiplex PCR; TCRdb holds only in-frame clones, not every one. The profile shows tens of thousands of clones, around 80% of them singletons. The input for sequencing was PBMCs, taken before anti-PD-1 treatment. The receptors were sampled from a human donor with basal cell carcinoma. Each CDR3 is given with its conserved first and last residue. The D gene is left open where the match is weak. A clone size is listed for some rows: how often the clone was seen (once, few, many), or a class if it is expanded.

abundance,j_gene,d_gene,v_gene,CDR3nt,CDR3aa
.,TRBJ2-3,TRBD2,TRBV28,TGTGCCAGCGGGGGGGATACTAGCGCCTATAAGGAGGGCACAGATACGCAGTATTTT,CASGGDTSAYKEGTDTQYF
few,TRBJ2-1,.,TRBV6-5,TGTGCCAGCAGACAGGCCACTCCCTACAATGAGCAGTTCTTC,CASRQATPYNEQFF
once,TRBJ2-7,TRBD1,TRBV29-1,TGCAGCGGCCGGACAGGTGACCCCTCCTACGAGCAGTACTTC,CSGRTGDPSYEQYF
.,TRBJ2-5,TRBD1,TRBV7-6,TGTGCCAGCAGCTTAAGGGCTCCGGGACAGGGGGAGACCCAGTACTTC,CASSLRAPGQGETQYF
.,TRBJ2-5,TRBD2,TRBV7-2,TGTGCCAGCAGCTCGTCGCCGGCCTCGCGGGAGGGCCCGCCGTCATACTTC,CASSSSPASREGPPSYF
.,TRBJ1-3,.,TRBV7-3,TGTGCCAGCAGCTTAAATCCTCAGGGCTCTGGAAACACCATATATTTT,CASSLNPQGSGNTIYF
few,TRBJ1-2,.,TRBV5-1,TGCGCCAGCAGCTTGGATCAGGCCCACGATGGCTACACCTTC,CASSLDQAHDGYTF
.,TRBJ2-5,TRBD1,TRBV15,TGTGCCACCAGCGGGCGGGACAGGTACCAAGAGACCCAGTACTTC,CATSGRDRYQETQYF
.,TRBJ2-2,.,TRBV5-1,TGCGCCAGCAGCTTGGCCACACAGCTCACCGGGGAGCTGTTTTTT,CASSLATQLTGELFF
.,TRBJ2-5,.,TRBV18,TGTGCCAGCTCACCACCTGGGGAAGAGACCCAGTACTTC,CASSPPGEETQYF
few,TRBJ2-2,.,TRBV7-9,TGTGCCAGCAGCTTAGGAAGGTTGGCCGGGGAGCTGTTTTTT,CASSLGRLAGELFF
.,TRBJ2-2,TRBD2,TRBV7-9,TGTGCCAGCAGCCGCCGGGGGGGCCTCGGCGGGGAGCTGTTTTTT,CASSRRGGLGGELFF
.,TRBJ2-1,TRBD2,TRBV15,TGTGCCACCAGCAGAGATTGGATTAGCGGGAGTTATGAGCAGTTCTTC,CATSRDWISGSYEQFF
.,TRBJ2-1,TRBD2,TRBV27,TGTGCCAGCTGCACAGCGGGATATGAGCAGTTCTTC,CASCTAGYEQFF
.,TRBJ2-1,.,TRBV5-1,TGCGCCAGCAGCTTGGCCCCTAGCGACTACAATGAGCAGTTCTTC,CASSLAPSDYNEQFF
.,TRBJ2-3,TRBD2,TRBV29-1,TGCAGCGCGGGGGGACTAGTGGGAGGCGAAACAGATACGCAGTATTTT,CSAGGLVGGETDTQYF
.,TRBJ2-2,.,TRBV19,TGTGCCAGTAGTATTTGGGGGCCGCTTAACACCGGGGAGCTGTTTTTT,CASSIWGPLNTGELFF
.,TRBJ2-4,TRBD2,TRBV4-2,TGTGCCAGCAGCCAAGAATTATCGTCTAGCGGGAGATACATTCAGTACTTC,CASSQELSSSGRYIQYF
.,TRBJ2-1,.,TRBV30,TGTGCCTGGAGTGTTGAATTGGGTGAGCAGTTCTTC,CAWSVELGEQFF
.,TRBJ2-3,.,TRBV24-1,TGTGCCACCAGTCCATTTCCCCCAGGGGAAGGGGGAGATACGCAGTATTTT,CATSPFPPGEGGDTQYF
.,TRBJ1-5,.,TRBV15,TGTGCCACCAGCAGTCCGTCAGACAATCAGCCCCAGCATTTT,CATSSPSDNQPQHF
.,TRBJ2-3,.,TRBV12-3/TRBV12-4,TGTGCCAGCAGCCAAGCAGATACGCAGTATTTT,CASSQADTQYF
.,TRBJ1-2,.,TRBV6-5,TGTGCCAGCAGTTACTCCCCCGAGGTACGGTCGGGCTACACCTTC,CASSYSPEVRSGYTF
.,TRBJ1-1,TRBD1,TRBV29-1,TGCAGCGTTGGGCAGGGGGCAAGGACTGAAGCTTTCTTT,CSVGQGARTEAFF
.,TRBJ1-6,.,TRBV3-1/TRBV3-2,TGTGCCAGCAGCCAAGGTCTTTTGGGGGTCTCACCCCTCCACTTT,CASSQGLLGVSPLHF
.,TRBJ1-1,.,TRBV24-1,TGTGCCACCAGTGATCCAGAGAACACTGAAGCTTTCTTT,CATSDPENTEAFF
.,TRBJ2-3,.,TRBV29-1,TGCAGCGTTCTGGAGCAAACGCAGTATTTT,CSVLEQTQYF
.,TRBJ2-1,TRBD2,TRBV28,TGTGCCAGCACCCGGGGGGGGTTCCGCAATGAGCAGTTCTTC,CASTRGGFRNEQFF
.,TRBJ2-2,.,TRBV20-1,TGCAGTGCTAGTCCAGCTAACGCGGGCACCGGGGAGCTGTTTTTT,CSASPANAGTGELFF
.,TRBJ2-3,.,TRBV6-5,TGTGCCAGCAGTTACTACGGGGGCAGCACAGATACGCAGTATTTT,CASSYYGGSTDTQYF
once,TRBJ2-6,.,TRBV4-2,TGTGCCAGCAGCCAGGATGGGAGCCAGTCTGGGGCCAACGTCCTGACTTTC,CASSQDGSQSGANVLTF
.,TRBJ2-3,.,TRBV24-1,TGTGCCACCAGTGATGTTAGCAGAAGTTCCACAGATACGCAGTATTTT,CATSDVSRSSTDTQYF
few,TRBJ2-3,.,TRBV29-1,TGCAGCGTTGACTATGGGGGTGCAGATACGCAGTATTTT,CSVDYGGADTQYF
.,TRBJ2-1,.,TRBV11-1,TGTGCCAGCAGCTTTCCGCAGGGCTTAAACAATGAGCAGTTCTTC,CASSFPQGLNNEQFF
.,TRBJ1-2,TRBD1,TRBV4-1,TGCGCCAGCACAATGACAGGGGACGGGGACTATGGCTACACCTTC,CASTMTGDGDYGYTF
once,TRBJ2-1,TRBD1,TRBV12-5,TGTGCTAGTGGTTCCGGACAGGGCGAGGGTGAGCAGTTCTTC,CASGSGQGEGEQFF
once,TRBJ1-5,.,TRBV9,TGTGCCAGCAGCGTCGTCATGGCAGGGAGCAATCAGCCCCAGCATTTT,CASSVVMAGSNQPQHF
.,TRBJ2-1,.,TRBV18,TGTGCCAGCTCACCACCGGGCCCTTCCTCCTACAATGAGCAGTTCTTC,CASSPPGPSSYNEQFF
.,TRBJ2-2,.,TRBV30,TGTGCCTGGAGTGTGAGTGTCCTCGGGGAGCTGTTTTTT,CAWSVSVLGELFF
.,TRBJ1-5,TRBD1,TRBV18,TGTGCCAGCTCACCGGGACAGAATCATCAGCCCCAGCATTTT,CASSPGQNHQPQHF
.,TRBJ2-1,.,TRBV19,TGTGCCAGTAGTATAGGGACGTGGCGGAACAATGAGCAGTTCTTC,CASSIGTWRNNEQFF
.,TRBJ2-2,.,TRBV7-2,TGTGCCAGCAGCCGCAGGCCCGCACCCGGGGAGCTGTTTTTT,CASSRRPAPGELFF
.,TRBJ1-4,TRBD1,TRBV6-5,TGTGCCAGCAGGGGGGGGACAGGGAGGAATGAAAAACTGTTTTTT,CASRGGTGRNEKLFF
.,TRBJ2-7,.,TRBV27,TGTGCCAGCAGTTTTATTGGGGGAGATGGCGCCGAGCAGTACTTC,CASSFIGGDGAEQYF
.,TRBJ2-2,.,TRBV20-1,TGCAGTGCTAGTGGGTGGCCGAACACCGGGGAGCTGTTTTTT,CSASGWPNTGELFF
.,TRBJ2-4,.,TRBV6-2/TRBV6-3,TGTGCCAGCAGTTACGGGTCCGCCAAAAACATTCAGTACTTC,CASSYGSAKNIQYF
.,TRBJ2-7,.,TRBV18,TGTGCCAGCGCGGGCACGGCGTTAGAGCAGTACTTC,CASAGTALEQYF
.,TRBJ2-7,TRBD1,TRBV6-6,TGTGCCAGCCAGGGCTGGACCGGGACAGGAACCTACGAGCAGTACTTC,CASQGWTGTGTYEQYF
.,TRBJ1-2,TRBD1,TRBV18,TGTGCCAGCTCACCGTCGACAGGGAAGAACTATGGCTACACCTTC,CASSPSTGKNYGYTF